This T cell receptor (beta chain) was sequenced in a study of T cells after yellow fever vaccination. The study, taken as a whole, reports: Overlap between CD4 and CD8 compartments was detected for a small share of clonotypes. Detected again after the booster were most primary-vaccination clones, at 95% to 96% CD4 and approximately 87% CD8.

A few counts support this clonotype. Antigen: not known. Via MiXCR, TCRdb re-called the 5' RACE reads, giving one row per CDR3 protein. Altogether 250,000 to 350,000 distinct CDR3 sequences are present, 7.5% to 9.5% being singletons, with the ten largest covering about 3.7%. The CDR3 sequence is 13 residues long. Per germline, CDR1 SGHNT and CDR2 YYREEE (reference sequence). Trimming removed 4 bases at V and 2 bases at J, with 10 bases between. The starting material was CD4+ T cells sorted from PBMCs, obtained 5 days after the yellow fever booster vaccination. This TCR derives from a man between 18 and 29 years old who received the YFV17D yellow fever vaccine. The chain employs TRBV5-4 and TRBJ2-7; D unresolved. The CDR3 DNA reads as TGTGCCAGCAGCAAGGGAATTGCCTACGAGCAGTACTTC. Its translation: CASSKGIAYEQYF.